This TCR beta chain is from a study of PD-1 blockade in classical Hodgkin lymphoma. Across the whole study: Intravenous infusions of nivolumab 3 mg/kg reached patients every 2 weeks. Study-wide results and caveats: Those achieving complete response showed baseline diversity like newly diagnosed patients. At C4D1, TCR diversity had climbed significantly for CD4+ cells, though not for CD8+ cells. Reports described newly diagnosed patients as having lower baseline TCR diversity than healthy donors.

Germline V gene lookup returns CDR1 LNHDA and CDR2 SQIVND (reference sequence). This CDR3 has 11 residues. Autologous stem cell transplantation was followed by relapse in every patient, and brentuximab vedotin exposure varied. To note about this clone: Its antigen is still unknown.

The table came from immunoSEQ multiplex PCR; TCRdb's copy has only in-frame clones and leaves some out. The table records about 110,000 clones, roughly nine tenths of them present only once. This TCR derives from a human donor with classical Hodgkin lymphoma. This sample comprised peripheral blood mononuclear cells (PBMCs), obtained before the second cycle of nivolumab. This rearrangement joins TRBV19 to TRBJ2-5; D is perhaps TRBD1 or TRBD2 (5 bases each). The CDR3 nucleotides are TGTGCTACTAGGCAGGGAGCGACCCAGTACTTC. It yields the protein CATRQGATQYF.